This T cell receptor (beta chain) came from a study of a mutant IDH1 vaccine in newly diagnosed glioma. About the study: The treated group averaged 40.4 years old and was around 62% male, approximately 40% female. Receipt of radiotherapy, temozolomide, or both preceded the study, and most received both. Regarding the study as a whole: Top peripheral T cell clonotype shifts appeared unrelated to pseudoprogression.

With 7 bases clipped from V and 2 bases from J, the junction kept 2 bases outside the gene matches. The length of the CDR3 is 13 residues. Germline-derived CDR1 and CDR2 are SNHLY and FYNNEI. Measured with immunoSEQ multiplex PCR; TCRdb has only the in-frame clones, and not every one. This table holds 20,000 to 25,000 clones, roughly 89% found once. Regarding time point: week 11, during vaccination. The study gave 300 ug of mutant IDH1 20-mer peptide per vaccine dose, with topical imiquimod. With respect to this clone: Its antigen is not identified.

J is TRBJ2-7 and V is TRBV2; 10 bases are shared with TRBD2. This clonotype originated in a woman aged 40 to 50 with glioma. Sample: PBMCs, taken from a glioma patient whose treatment included an IDH1 peptide vaccine. Here the CDR3 reads CASTGLAAYEQYF. The CDR3 coding sequence is TGTGCCAGCACCGGACTAGCGGCCTACGAGCAGTACTTC.